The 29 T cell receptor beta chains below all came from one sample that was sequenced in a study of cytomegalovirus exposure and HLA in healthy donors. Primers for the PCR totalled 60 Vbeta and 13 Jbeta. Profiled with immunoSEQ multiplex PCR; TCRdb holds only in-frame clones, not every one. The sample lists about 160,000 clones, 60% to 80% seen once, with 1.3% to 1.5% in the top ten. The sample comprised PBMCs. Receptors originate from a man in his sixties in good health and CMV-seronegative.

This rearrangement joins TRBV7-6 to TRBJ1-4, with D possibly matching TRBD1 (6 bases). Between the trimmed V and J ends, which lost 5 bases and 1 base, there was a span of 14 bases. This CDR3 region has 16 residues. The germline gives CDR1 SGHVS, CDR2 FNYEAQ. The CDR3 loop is CASSQPKGETNEKLFF. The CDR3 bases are TGTGCCAGCAGCCAACCCAAGGGGGAAACTAATGAAAAACTGTTTTTT.

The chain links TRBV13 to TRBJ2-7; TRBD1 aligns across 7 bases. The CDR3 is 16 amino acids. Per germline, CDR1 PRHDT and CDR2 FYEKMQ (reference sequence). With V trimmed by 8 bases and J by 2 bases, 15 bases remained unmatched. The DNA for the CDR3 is TGTGCCAGCGGCTCCAACAACAGGGGACCCCCCTACGAGCAGTACTTC. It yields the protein CASGSNNRGPPYEQYF.

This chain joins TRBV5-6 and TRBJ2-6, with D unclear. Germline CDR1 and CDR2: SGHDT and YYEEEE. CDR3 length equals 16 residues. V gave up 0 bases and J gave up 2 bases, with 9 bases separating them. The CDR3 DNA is TGTGCCAGCAGCTTGGCTGTGGGCGCTGGGGCCAACGTCCTGACTTTC. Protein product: CASSLAVGAGANVLTF. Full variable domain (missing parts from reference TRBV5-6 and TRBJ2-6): DAGVTQSPTHLIKTRGQQVTLRCSPKSGHDTVSWYQQALGQGPQFIFQYYEEEERQRGNFPDRFSGHQFPNYSSELNVNALLLGDSALYLCASSLAVGAGANVLTFGAGSRLTVL.

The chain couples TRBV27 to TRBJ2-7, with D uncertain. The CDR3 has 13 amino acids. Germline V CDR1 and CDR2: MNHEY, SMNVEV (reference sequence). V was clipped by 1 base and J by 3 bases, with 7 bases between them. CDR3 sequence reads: CASSLFRDYEQYF. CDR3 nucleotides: TGTGCCAGCAGTTTATTTAGAGACTACGAGCAGTACTTC.

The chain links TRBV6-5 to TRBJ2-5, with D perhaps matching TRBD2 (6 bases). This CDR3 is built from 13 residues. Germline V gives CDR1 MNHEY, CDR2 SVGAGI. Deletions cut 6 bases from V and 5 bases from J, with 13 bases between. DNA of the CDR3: TGTGCCAGCAGGCAACCGGGAGTTGAGACCCAGTACTTC. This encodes CASRQPGVETQYF.

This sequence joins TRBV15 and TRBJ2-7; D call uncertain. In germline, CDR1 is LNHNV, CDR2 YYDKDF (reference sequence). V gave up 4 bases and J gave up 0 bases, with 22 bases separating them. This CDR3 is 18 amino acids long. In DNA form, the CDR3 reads TGTGCCACCAGCAATAACCGCGAGTTAAGCATCGCCTCCTACGAGCAGTACTTC. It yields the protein CATSNNRELSIASYEQYF.

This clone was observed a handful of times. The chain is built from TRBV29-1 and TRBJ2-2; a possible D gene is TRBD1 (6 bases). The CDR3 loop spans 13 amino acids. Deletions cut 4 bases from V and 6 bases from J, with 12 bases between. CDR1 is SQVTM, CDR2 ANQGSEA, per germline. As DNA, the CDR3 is TGCAGCGTTGCAGGGGTAGGGGCCGGGGAGCTGTTTTTT. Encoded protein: CSVAGVGAGELFF.

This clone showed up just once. The CDR3: CASSARRDGYEQYF. The CDR3 coding sequence is TGTGCCAGCAGCGCGAGGAGGGATGGCTACGAGCAGTACTTC. V and J are TRBV6-1 and TRBJ2-7; possibly TRBD2 for D (6 bases). Germline V gives CDR1 MNHNS, CDR2 SASEGT. The CDR3 is 14 residues long. V gave up 6 bases and J gave up 3 bases, with 15 bases separating them.

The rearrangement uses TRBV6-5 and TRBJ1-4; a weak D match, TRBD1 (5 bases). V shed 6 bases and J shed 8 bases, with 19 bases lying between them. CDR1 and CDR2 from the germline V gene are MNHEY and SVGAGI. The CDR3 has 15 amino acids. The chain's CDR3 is CASSSLRGVGEKLFF. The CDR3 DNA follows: TGTGCCAGCAGCAGCCTCCGGGGGGTCGGAGAAAAACTGTTTTTT.

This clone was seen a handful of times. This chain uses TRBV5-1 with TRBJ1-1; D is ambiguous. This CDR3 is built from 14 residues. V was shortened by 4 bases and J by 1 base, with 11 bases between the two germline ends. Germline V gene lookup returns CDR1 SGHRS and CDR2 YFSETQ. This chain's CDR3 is CASSNSPPNTEAFF. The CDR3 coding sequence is TGCGCCAGCAGCAACAGCCCACCGAACACTGAAGCTTTCTTT.

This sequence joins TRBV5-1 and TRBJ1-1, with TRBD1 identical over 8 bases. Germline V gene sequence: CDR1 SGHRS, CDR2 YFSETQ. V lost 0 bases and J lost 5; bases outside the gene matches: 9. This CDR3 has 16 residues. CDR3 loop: CASSLVAGTGWTEAFF. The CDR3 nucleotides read TGCGCCAGCAGCTTGGTGGCAGGGACAGGATGGACTGAAGCTTTCTTT.

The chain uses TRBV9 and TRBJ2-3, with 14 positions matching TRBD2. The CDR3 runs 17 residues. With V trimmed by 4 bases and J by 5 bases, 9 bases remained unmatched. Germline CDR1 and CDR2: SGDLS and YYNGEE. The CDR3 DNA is TGTGCCAGCAGCTCGGTGGGACTAGCGGGAGTGGTAGATACGCAGTATTTT. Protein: CASSSVGLAGVVDTQYF.

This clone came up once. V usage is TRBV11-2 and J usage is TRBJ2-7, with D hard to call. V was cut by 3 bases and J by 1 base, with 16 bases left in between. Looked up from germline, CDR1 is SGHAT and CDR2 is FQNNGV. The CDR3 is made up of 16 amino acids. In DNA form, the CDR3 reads TGTGCCAGCAGCTTTGCACCTGGGCTGCAGTCCTACGAGCAGTACTTC. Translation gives CASSFAPGLQSYEQYF.

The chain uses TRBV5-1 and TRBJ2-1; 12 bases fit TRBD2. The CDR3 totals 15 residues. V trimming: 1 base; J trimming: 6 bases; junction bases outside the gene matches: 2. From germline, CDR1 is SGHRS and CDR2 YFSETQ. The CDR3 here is CASSLSSGRANEQFF. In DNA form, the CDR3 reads TGCGCCAGCAGCTTGTCTAGCGGGAGGGCCAATGAGCAGTTCTTC.

DNA of the CDR3: TGTGCCATCACTTCACAGGGGAGCATGAACACTGAAGCTTTCTTT. Amino acids: CAITSQGSMNTEAFF. The rearrangement joins TRBV10-3 to TRBJ1-1; TRBD1 matches at 7 bases. Germline CDR1 reads ENHRY; CDR2 reads SYGVKD. This CDR3 region has 15 residues. V gave up 7 bases and J gave up 0 bases; unmatched junction bases: 8.

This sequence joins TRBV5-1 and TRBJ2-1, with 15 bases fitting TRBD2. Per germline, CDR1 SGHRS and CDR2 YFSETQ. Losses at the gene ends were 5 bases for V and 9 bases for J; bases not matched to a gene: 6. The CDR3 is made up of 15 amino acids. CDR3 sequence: CASSSGTSGGTEQFF. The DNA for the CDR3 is TGCGCCAGCAGTTCCGGGACTAGCGGGGGGACTGAGCAGTTCTTC.

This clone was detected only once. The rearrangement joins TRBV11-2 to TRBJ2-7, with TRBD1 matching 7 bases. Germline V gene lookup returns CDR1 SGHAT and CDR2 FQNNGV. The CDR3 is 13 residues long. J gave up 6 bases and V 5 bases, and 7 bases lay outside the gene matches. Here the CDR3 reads CASSRGQDGEQYF. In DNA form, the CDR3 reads TGTGCCAGCAGCCGCGGACAGGACGGCGAGCAGTACTTC.

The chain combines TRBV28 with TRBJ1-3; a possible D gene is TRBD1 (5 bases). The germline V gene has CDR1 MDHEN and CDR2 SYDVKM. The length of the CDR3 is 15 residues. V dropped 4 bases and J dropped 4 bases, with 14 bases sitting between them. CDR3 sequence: CASSSPTVAGNTIYF. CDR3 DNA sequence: TGTGCCAGCAGTTCGCCGACAGTTGCCGGAAACACCATATATTTT.

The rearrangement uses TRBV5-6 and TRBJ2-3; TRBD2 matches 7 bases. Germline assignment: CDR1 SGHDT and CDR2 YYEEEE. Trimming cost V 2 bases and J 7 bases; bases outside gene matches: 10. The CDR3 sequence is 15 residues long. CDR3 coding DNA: TGTGCCAGCAGCTTACCGAGCGGGAATCGAAATACGCAGTATTTT. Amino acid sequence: CASSLPSGNRNTQYF.

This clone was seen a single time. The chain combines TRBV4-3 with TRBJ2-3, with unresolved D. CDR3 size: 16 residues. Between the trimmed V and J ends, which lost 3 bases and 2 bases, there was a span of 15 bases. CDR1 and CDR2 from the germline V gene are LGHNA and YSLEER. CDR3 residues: CASSQAFLTVTDTQYF. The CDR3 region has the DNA TGCGCCAGCAGCCAGGCCTTTCTTACAGTCACAGATACGCAGTATTTT.

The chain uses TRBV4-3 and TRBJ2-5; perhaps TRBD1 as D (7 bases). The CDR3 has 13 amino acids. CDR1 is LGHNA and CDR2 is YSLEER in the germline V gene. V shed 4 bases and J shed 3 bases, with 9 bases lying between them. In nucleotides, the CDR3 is TGCGCCAGCAGCCGCGGGACAGAAGAGACCCAGTACTTC. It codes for CASSRGTEETQYF.

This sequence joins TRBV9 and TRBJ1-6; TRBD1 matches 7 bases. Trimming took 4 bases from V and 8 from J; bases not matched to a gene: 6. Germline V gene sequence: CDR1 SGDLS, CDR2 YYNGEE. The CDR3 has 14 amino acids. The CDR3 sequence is CASSTPGGHSPLHF. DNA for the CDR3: TGTGCCAGCAGCACGCCAGGGGGGCATTCACCCCTCCACTTT.

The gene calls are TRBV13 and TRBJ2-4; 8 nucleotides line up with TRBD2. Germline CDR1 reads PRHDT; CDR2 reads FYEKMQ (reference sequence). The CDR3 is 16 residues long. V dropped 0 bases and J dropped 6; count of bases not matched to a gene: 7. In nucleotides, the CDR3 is TGTGCCAGCAGCTTAGGGACTAGCGTGGCCTTAAACATTCAGTACTTC. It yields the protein CASSLGTSVALNIQYF.

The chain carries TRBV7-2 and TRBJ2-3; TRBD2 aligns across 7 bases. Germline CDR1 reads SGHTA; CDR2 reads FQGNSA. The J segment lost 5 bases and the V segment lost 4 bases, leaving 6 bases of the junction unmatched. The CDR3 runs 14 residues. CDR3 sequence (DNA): TGTGCCAGCAGCTGGGGGGGAGGGCTAGATACGCAGTATTTT. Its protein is CASSWGGGLDTQYF.

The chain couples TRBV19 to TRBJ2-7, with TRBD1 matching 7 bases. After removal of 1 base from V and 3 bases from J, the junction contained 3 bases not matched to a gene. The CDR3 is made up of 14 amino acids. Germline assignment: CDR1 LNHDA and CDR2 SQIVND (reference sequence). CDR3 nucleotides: TGTGCCAGTAGTATAGTAAGGGACAGCTACGAGCAGTACTTC. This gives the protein CASSIVRDSYEQYF.

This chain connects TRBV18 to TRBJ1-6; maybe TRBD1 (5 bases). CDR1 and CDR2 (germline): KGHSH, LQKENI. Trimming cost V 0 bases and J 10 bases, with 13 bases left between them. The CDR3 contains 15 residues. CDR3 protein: CASSPPLGEGSPLHF. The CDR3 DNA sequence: TGTGCCAGCTCACCACCATTAGGGGAAGGGTCACCCCTCCACTTT.

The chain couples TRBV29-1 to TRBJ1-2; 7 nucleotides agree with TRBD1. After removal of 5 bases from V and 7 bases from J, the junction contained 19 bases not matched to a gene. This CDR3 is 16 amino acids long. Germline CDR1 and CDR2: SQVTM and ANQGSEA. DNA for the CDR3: TGCAGCGTTCCACAGGGGTCCGACCTCGGGTCGGCTGGCTACACCTTC. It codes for CSVPQGSDLGSAGYTF.

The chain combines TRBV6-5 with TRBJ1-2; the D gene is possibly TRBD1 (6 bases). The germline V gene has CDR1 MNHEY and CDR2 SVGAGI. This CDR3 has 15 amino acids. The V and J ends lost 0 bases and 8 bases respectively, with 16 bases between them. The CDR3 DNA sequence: TGTGCCAGCAGTTACTCAGACGACAGGTCTCGGGGCTACACCTTC. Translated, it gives CASSYSDDRSRGYTF.

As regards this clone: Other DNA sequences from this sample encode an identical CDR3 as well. CDR3 amino acids: CASSYGQFNEKLFF. In nucleotides, the CDR3 is TGTGCCAGCAGTTATGGACAGTTTAATGAAAAACTGTTTTTT. The rearrangement links TRBV6-5 to TRBJ1-4, with D maybe TRBD1 (6 bases). The germline gives CDR1 MNHEY, CDR2 SVGAGI. The CDR3 loop spans 14 amino acids. V was shortened by 3 bases and J by 4 bases, with 9 bases between the two germline ends.